The sequence of this TCR beta chain was determined in a study of blood T cell repertoires in COVID-19 (dated by TCRdb to about 2020). Broadly, across the study: Collaborator samples came from the United States, Italy and Spain and covered acute and convalescent phases of COVID-19. The prospective study material was composed of cDNA or gDNA derived from T cells, B-cell-depleted T cells, or PBMCs. A freely available public database, intended as a resource for researchers studying the immune response to SARS-CoV-2, is where the repertoires were released. The samples were drawn from the first 160 participants of the ongoing ImmuneRACE study and from over 950 subjects provided by 6 global collaborators. The sample metadata nearly always contained a de-identified subject ID, COVID-19 status, age in years and sex. The dataset comprised deeply sampled blood TCRbeta repertoires from subjects exposed to, actively infected with, or recovered from COVID-19. HLA class I and class II types, where available, came from metadata supplied by the sample provider rather than from assay-based typing. Overall study results and their limits: Clinical and demographic metadata were provided uncurated, with the amount varying by source and participant.

The immunoSEQ Assay, a bias-controlled multiplex PCR, was used to amplify TCRbeta CDR3 regions from genomic DNA. Per the source publication's procedure: Nucleated cell counts per sample were estimated from amplification of reference gene primers within the assay. To quantify the absolute abundance of each unique TCRbeta CDR3 rearrangement, sequence reads were collapsed and filtered. Productive Simpson clonality was computed per sample as the square root of Simpson's diversity index over productive rearrangements. Not all clones reach the TCRdb copy of this immuneACCESS table, which keeps in-frame sequences only. Checked studies attribute under half of the gap to unresolved V genes and leave the rest unexplained. D and trimming were read from the DNA, whereas the V and J calls and clone size are those reported in that table. This sample holds roughly 190,000 clones; about 80% were observed only once. Around 5.5% of the sample comes from the top ten.

Enrolling through a virtual design, the prospective study's participants ranged in age from roughly 18 to 90 years and lived across roughly 24 United States geographic areas. In the prospective study, cohorts were assigned on the basis of participant-reported clinical history obtained from a screening survey and a study questionnaire. Mobile phlebotomists in the prospective study collected whole blood, serum and a nasopharyngeal or oropharyngeal swab from every participant. Over a roughly 2-month period, participants in the prospective study had the option of providing additional blood draws and questionnaires. Blood samples from the prospective study were shipped frozen or at room temperature prior to DNA extraction. In regard to this clone: Its antigen has not been determined. This may be a read error, as it is one base from a much larger clone.

Spanning cysteine to phenylalanine, the CDR3 consists of 13 amino acids. Only CDR3 DNA remains: 39 bases, in frame from the first base. The germline V gene supplies CDR1 SGHNT and CDR2 YENEEA. The sequence joins TRBV11-3 to TRBJ2-7; the D gene is perhaps TRBD2, on 5 matching bases. Sequenced: PBMCs or T cells enriched from blood (not recorded which). The sequence came from a woman aged 55-69 years with acute COVID-19. CDR3 loop: CASNLSRSGEQYF. The bases are TGTGCCAGCAACTTAAGTCGGAGCGGCGAGCAGTACTTC.